This TCR beta chain was documented in a study of T cells after somatic rescue of genetic block. The data were produced by immunoSEQ multiplex PCR, yet TCRdb's version contains in-frame clones alone and is incomplete. This table holds 45,000 to 55,000 clones, around 96% found once. The germline CDR1 and CDR2 sequences are LNHDA and SQIVND (reference sequence). The CDR3 sequence is 14 residues long. The J segment lost 5 bases and the V segment lost 9 bases, leaving 6 bases of the junction unmatched. The TCR comes from a child younger than two. V is TRBV19 and J is TRBJ2-2; 10 nucleotides line up with TRBD2. Sequencing was carried out using peripheral blood mononuclear cells (PBMCs). The CDR3 sequence: CASRAGGRTGELFF. The CDR3 nucleotides are TGTGCCAGCCGAGCGGGAGGGCGGACCGGGGAGCTGTTTTTT.